Listed here are 19 T cell receptor beta chains from one sample, sequenced in a study of identical twins. A single record per CDR3 protein comes from TCRdb applying MiXCR to the 5' RACE reads. The sample has approximately 890,000 distinct CDR3 sequences; about 12% are singletons. The same data also contributed to another study, on yellow fever vaccine responses in identical twins.

The specimen was PBMCs. These TCRs come from a young woman in good health.

This clonotype turned up a few times. The chain employs TRBV11-2 and TRBJ2-7; D remains ambiguous. The germline V gene encodes CDR1 SGHAT and CDR2 FQNNGV. V shed 0 bases and J shed 2 bases, with 5 bases lying between them. This CDR3 has 13 amino acids. CDR3 amino acids: CASSLDWTYEQYF. Written as DNA, the CDR3 is TGTGCCAGCAGCTTAGACTGGACCTACGAGCAGTACTTC.

The CDR3 DNA sequence: TGTGCCAGCAGTGTTAGAGAGGGAGAGCAGTTCTTC. Encoded protein: CASSVREGEQFF. The V gene is TRBV6-1, the J gene TRBJ2-1, with D maybe TRBD2 (5 bases). The germline V and J ends were trimmed by 4 bases and 10 bases, with 11 bases remaining between them. The CDR3 loop spans 12 amino acids. CDR1 and CDR2 from the germline V gene are MNHNS and SASEGT.

The chain is built from TRBV2 and TRBJ2-1, with TRBD2 matching over 7 bases. V lost 0 bases, J lost 7 bases, and 6 bases stayed unmatched. Germline values: CDR1 SNHLY, CDR2 FYNNEI. This CDR3 has 15 amino acids. The CDR3 reads CASSEAGLAANEQFF. The CDR3, as DNA: TGTGCCAGCAGTGAAGCGGGTCTAGCGGCTAATGAGCAGTTCTTC.

This clonotype showed up many times. This chain links TRBV12-3 or TRBV12-4 with TRBJ1-3; D remains ambiguous. Trimming shortened V by 6 bases and J by 0 bases, and 9 bases separated the two germline ends. The CDR3 is made up of 14 amino acids. The CDR3 protein is CASSRGPSGNTIYF. CDR3 sequence (DNA): TGTGCCAGCAGCCGAGGACCCTCTGGAAACACCATATATTTT.

This sequence joins TRBV5-8 and TRBJ2-6; D call uncertain. The CDR3 sequence is 12 residues long. Trimming stripped 7 bases from V and 0 bases from J, with 2 bases between. From germline, CDR1 is SGHTS and CDR2 YDEGEE. The CDR3 reads CASPSGANVLTF. Here the CDR3 DNA reads TGTGCCAGCCCCTCTGGGGCCAACGTCCTGACTTTC.

The chain combines TRBV7-9 with TRBJ2-1; 7 nucleotides match TRBD2. The V segment lost 5 bases and the J segment 5 bases; nucleotides outside the gene matches: 6. This CDR3 is 14 amino acids long. In germline, CDR1 is SEHNR, CDR2 FQNEAQ (reference sequence). CDR3 DNA sequence: TGTGCCAGCAGCCGTGGGACTACAGACAATGAGCAGTTCTTC. Its translation is CASSRGTTDNEQFF. Using reference TRBV7-9 and TRBJ2-1 for the parts outside the CDR3, the full variable domain is DTGVSQNPRHKITKRGQNVTFRCDPISEHNRLYWYRQTLGQGPEFLTYFQNEAQLEKSRLLSDRFSAERPKGSFSTLEIQRTEQGDSAMYLCASSRGTTDNEQFFGPGTRLTVL.

This chain joins TRBV6-2 or TRBV6-3 and TRBJ1-1; a weak D match, TRBD1 (6 bases). The CDR3 loop spans 13 amino acids. V was clipped by 7 bases and J by 1 base, with 10 bases between them. The germline V gene has CDR1 MNHEY and CDR2 SVGEGT. In nucleotides, the CDR3 is TGTGCCAGCAATAAACAGGGGAACACTGAAGCTTTCTTT. The encoded protein is CASNKQGNTEAFF.

The chain joins TRBV9 to TRBJ2-7; 7 bases are shared with TRBD1. Germline V gene sequence: CDR1 SGDLS, CDR2 YYNGEE. This CDR3 region has 16 residues. V lost 4 bases to trimming and J lost 2 bases; unmatched junction nucleotides: 12. The CDR3 DNA reads as TGTGCCAGCAGCCCGGACAGGCGACAACTTACCTACGAGCAGTACTTC. Its protein product is CASSPDRRQLTYEQYF.

The chain links TRBV5-1 to TRBJ2-7, with D possibly matching TRBD1 (7 bases). The CDR3 consists of 19 residues. Germline V gene lookup returns CDR1 SGHRS and CDR2 YFSETQ. Between the trimmed V and J ends, which lost 1 base and 0 bases, there was a span of 23 bases. This CDR3 reads CASSLITGVSGQSSYEQYF. The CDR3 nucleotides are TGCGCCAGCAGCTTGATCACGGGGGTTTCGGGACAGAGCTCCTACGAGCAGTACTTC.

Only a few counts were recorded for this clonotype. This chain joins TRBV6-5 and TRBJ2-7, with D possibly being TRBD2 (6 bases). The CDR3 runs 15 residues. CDR1 is MNHEY and CDR2 is SVGAGI in the germline V gene. The ends were cut back, 0 bases at V and 6 bases at J, with 15 bases in the middle. CDR3 sequence: CASSYSLGGDSEQYF. The CDR3 nucleotides read TGTGCCAGCAGTTACTCTCTGGGTGGGGACTCCGAGCAGTACTTC.

The V and J genes are TRBV10-3 and TRBJ2-1; D call uncertain. CDR1 is ENHRY, CDR2 SYGVKD, per germline. The CDR3 runs 12 residues. Trimming left V 11 bases short and J 4 bases short, with 12 bases between. This CDR3 reads CAVRTQYNEQFF. CDR3 sequence (DNA): TGTGCCGTGCGGACGCAATACAATGAGCAGTTCTTC.

The chain links TRBV10-3 to TRBJ1-1, with D possibly TRBD1 on 6 matching bases. There are 12 residues in the CDR3. Germline loops: CDR1 ENHRY, CDR2 SYGVKD. V was cut by 4 bases and J by 6 bases, with 9 bases left in between. CDR3 sequence (DNA): TGTGCCATCAGTGTAAGGGGGGCTGAAGCTTTCTTT. Protein product: CAISVRGAEAFF.

This clonotype occurred a few times. The V gene is TRBV7-9, the J gene TRBJ2-1; possibly TRBD1 or TRBD2 for D (5 bases each). Per germline, CDR1 SEHNR and CDR2 FQNEAQ (reference sequence). The CDR3 covers 15 residues. Trimming pared 8 bases from V and 4 bases from J, leaving 18 bases between. CDR3 region: CASFNRDRHYNEQFF. The CDR3 DNA reads as TGTGCCAGCTTTAACCGGGACCGTCATTACAATGAGCAGTTCTTC.

V gene TRBV18 combines with J gene TRBJ2-7; 11 bases map to TRBD2. Germline V CDR1 and CDR2: KGHSH, LQKENI. This CDR3 has 18 amino acids. Unmatched junction bases numbered 13, after V lost 4 bases and J lost 2 bases. In DNA form, the CDR3 reads TGTGCCAGCTCACAACCGATCGCCGGGACTAGCGGAACCTACGAGCAGTACTTC. Translation gives CASSQPIAGTSGTYEQYF.

This clonotype has only a few counts. The CDR3 coding sequence is TGCGCCAGCAGCACCGGACAACTCGGCCGCCTAACTAATGAAAAACTGTTTTTT. Its protein product is CASSTGQLGRLTNEKLFF. The gene calls are TRBV5-1 and TRBJ1-4; perhaps TRBD1 as D (5 bases). The CDR3 is 18 amino acids. Trimming left V 4 bases short and J 1 base short, with 20 bases between. Germline CDR1 reads SGHRS; CDR2 reads YFSETQ.

The V and J genes are TRBV20-1 and TRBJ1-2, with D maybe TRBD1 (5 bases). This CDR3 comprises 12 residues. The germline CDR1 and CDR2 sequences are DFQATT and SNEGSKA (reference sequence). The V end lost 3 bases, the J end lost 8 bases, and 13 bases lay between the germline ends. This chain's CDR3 is CSASSQGWGYTF. The DNA of the CDR3 is TGCAGTGCTAGTTCCCAGGGATGGGGCTACACCTTC.

The gene calls are TRBV18 and TRBJ1-5; 7 bases are a match to TRBD1. V lost 3 bases and J lost 2; bases outside the gene matches: 10. The CDR3 consists of 17 residues. Germline CDR1 reads KGHSH; CDR2 reads LQKENI. The CDR3 coding sequence is TGTGCCAGCTCACCCCGAAGCCCCGGACAGGGCAATCAGCCCCAGCATTTT. Translating it yields CASSPRSPGQGNQPQHF.

This clonotype was detected a few times. The chain employs TRBV29-1 and TRBJ2-7; 10 bases fit TRBD2. Germline lookup yields CDR1 SQVTM and CDR2 ANQGSEA. This CDR3 region has 12 residues. The V gene end was trimmed by 4 bases and the J gene end by 5 bases; junction bases not matched to a gene: 2. The chain's CDR3 is CSVVAGGDEQYF. As DNA, the CDR3 is TGCAGCGTTGTAGCGGGAGGAGACGAGCAGTACTTC.

The chain employs TRBV5-1 and TRBJ2-1; D is uncertain. The CDR3 spans 15 residues. Per the germline V gene, CDR1 is SGHRS and CDR2 is YFSETQ. V was pared by 4 bases and J by 1 base, with 12 bases between. The CDR3 DNA sequence: TGCGCCAGCAGCCAAGATCAACGTTCCTACAATGAGCAGTTCTTC. It is translated as CASSQDQRSYNEQFF.